The rows below give T cell receptor beta chains drawn from one sample of a study of T cell clones after liver transplantation. Only in-frame clones appear in the TCRdb table, and some are missing; sequencing was by immunoSEQ multiplex PCR. The table has about 58,000 clones, around three quarters seen once. The sample was CD4+ T cells from blood, taken at the roughly 16-month timepoint. Receptors were obtained from a human patient who received a liver transplant. Among the T cells, some may be from the graft donor. CDR3s include the opening cysteine and the closing phenylalanine or tryptophan. The D gene is left open where the match is weak. Where a row states a size, it is once, few, many or the class of an expanded clone; other rows omit it.

clone size,V gene,J gene,D gene,CDR3 protein,CDR3 DNA
-,TRBV5-1,TRBJ1-2,-,CASSLDAGSNYGYTF,TGCGCCAGCAGCTTGGATGCAGGGAGTAACTATGGCTACACCTTC
few,TRBV7-8,TRBJ1-5,-,CASSLAGNGSPQHF,TGTGCCAGCAGCTTAGCCGGTAACGGATCGCCCCAGCATTTT
-,TRBV4-3,TRBJ2-2,-,CASSQDPRTGELFF,TGCGCCAGCAGCCAAGATCCCCGGACCGGGGAGCTGTTTTTT
-,TRBV6-1,TRBJ2-4,-,CASSGLRGAVTKNIQYF,TGTGCCAGCAGTGGCCTCCGGGGGGCAGTAACCAAAAACATTCAGTACTTC
-,TRBV7-6,TRBJ1-2,TRBD1,CASSLGQGIGDYGYTF,TGTGCCAGCAGCTTGGGACAGGGGATTGGGGACTATGGCTACACCTTC
-,TRBV11-2,TRBJ1-2,-,CASSLETYRDYGYTF,TGTGCCAGCAGCTTAGAAACGTACAGGGATTATGGCTACACCTTC
few,TRBV29-1,TRBJ1-1,TRBD1,CSVAQGRDTEAFF,TGCAGCGTCGCACAGGGGAGGGACACTGAAGCTTTCTTT
-,TRBV7-2,TRBJ2-3,TRBD2,CASGLAGADTQYF,TGTGCCAGCGGGCTAGCGGGGGCAGATACGCAGTATTTT
-,TRBV29-1,TRBJ1-2,-,CSVDHFYGYTF,TGCAGCGTAGACCATTTCTATGGCTACACCTTC
few,TRBV10-3,TRBJ1-1,TRBD1,CASNSNSRTGSSTEAFF,TGTGCCAGCAATTCTAATTCCCGGACAGGCTCCTCAACTGAAGCTTTCTTT
-,TRBV28,TRBJ2-1,-,CASSLRPSSYNEQFF,TGTGCCAGCAGTTTGCGGCCTAGCTCCTACAATGAGCAGTTCTTC
-,TRBV15,TRBJ2-1,-,CATSRGSYNEQFF,TGTGCCACCAGCAGAGGGTCCTACAATGAGCAGTTCTTC
few,TRBV11-2,TRBJ2-2,-,CASSFFGVQTGELFF,TGTGCCAGCAGCTTCTTCGGGGTTCAAACCGGGGAGCTGTTTTTT
-,TRBV19,TRBJ2-5,-,CASSARGVETQYF,TGTGCCAGCTCGGCGAGGGGGGTCGAGACCCAGTACTTC
once,TRBV28,TRBJ1-6,-,CASSLFPISYNSPLHF,TGTGCCAGCAGTTTATTCCCCATCTCCTATAATTCACCCCTCCACTTT
-,TRBV12-2,TRBJ1-4,-,CASPHSGATNEKLFF,TGTGCAAGTCCCCATTCGGGTGCAACTAATGAAAAACTGTTTTTT
-,TRBV6-1,TRBJ2-7,TRBD1,CASRPQGRYEQYF,TGTGCCAGCAGACCACAGGGGCGCTACGAGCAGTACTTC
-,TRBV21-1,TRBJ2-1,-,CASSKGTSGFSYNEQFF,TGTGCCAGCAGCAAAGGGACTAGCGGCTTCTCCTACAATGAGCAGTTCTTC
-,TRBV6-5,TRBJ2-7,-,CASSYSKDVYEQYF,TGTGCCAGCAGTTACTCGAAGGACGTCTACGAGCAGTACTTC
-,TRBV5-8,TRBJ1-3,-,CASSFGGSFGNTIYF,TGTGCCAGCAGCTTTGGAGGGTCGTTTGGAAACACCATATATTTT
-,TRBV18,TRBJ2-3,TRBD1,CASSRTGSTDTQYF,TGTGCCAGCTCACGGACAGGGAGCACAGATACGCAGTATTTT
few,TRBV9,TRBJ1-2,TRBD1,CASSPNHGTVLYTF,TGTGCCAGCAGCCCCAACCATGGGACAGTCCTTTACACCTTC
few,TRBV7-9,TRBJ1-4,TRBD1,CASSLRRTDRGSEKLFF,TGTGCCAGCAGCTTACGGAGGACGGACAGGGGTAGTGAAAAACTGTTTTTT
once,TRBV5-1,TRBJ2-3,TRBD2,CASSAGDYLDTQYF,TGCGCCAGCAGCGCGGGGGACTATCTTGATACGCAGTATTTT
few,TRBV6-1,TRBJ2-1,TRBD1,CASSVSGTGNNEQFF,TGTGCCAGCAGTGTGTCCGGGACAGGGAACAATGAGCAGTTCTTC
-,TRBV27,TRBJ1-1,-,CASSSTARDIPWNTEAFF,TGTGCCAGCAGTTCCACTGCCCGGGACATCCCTTGGAACACTGAAGCTTTCTTT
-,TRBV5-8,TRBJ1-6,-,CASSWRQGDSPLHF,TGTGCCAGCAGCTGGCGGCAGGGCGATTCACCCCTCCACTTT
-,TRBV19,TRBJ1-5,-,CASSWQYSNQPQHF,TGTGCCAGTAGTTGGCAGTATAGCAATCAGCCCCAGCATTTT
-,TRBV11-3,TRBJ1-3,-,CASSSDSSGNTIYF,TGTGCCAGCAGCTCGGACAGCTCTGGAAACACCATATATTTT
-,TRBV10-3,TRBJ1-5,TRBD1,CATSDRESNQPQHF,TGTGCCACCTCGGACAGGGAAAGCAATCAGCCCCAGCATTTT
-,TRBV19,TRBJ1-2,TRBD1,CASSPPGQEYYGYTF,TGTGCCAGTAGCCCTCCGGGACAGGAATACTATGGCTACACCTTC
few,TRBV6-1,TRBJ2-7,-,CASSWTEYYEQYF,TGTGCCAGCAGCTGGACAGAGTACTACGAGCAGTACTTC
-,TRBV11-3,TRBJ2-2,TRBD1,CASSPTGATAGELFF,TGTGCCAGCAGCCCTACAGGGGCTACCGCCGGGGAGCTGTTTTTT
-,TRBV18,TRBJ1-5,-,CASSPQGRDQPQHF,TGTGCCAGCTCACCACAAGGCAGGGATCAGCCCCAGCATTTT
-,TRBV7-9,TRBJ2-2,-,CASSPLLGNTGELFF,TGTGCCAGCAGCCCGCTATTGGGAAACACCGGGGAGCTGTTTTTT
-,TRBV29-1,TRBJ1-5,-,CSVGGDNQPQHF,TGCAGCGTTGGCGGGGACAATCAGCCCCAGCATTTT
many,TRBV14,TRBJ2-1,-,CASSQERIGWKFF,TGTGCCAGCAGCCAAGAGCGTATAGGGTGGAAGTTCTTC
-,TRBV30,TRBJ2-3,-,CAWSEGTDTQYF,TGTGCCTGGTCCGAGGGTACAGATACGCAGTATTTT
-,TRBV13,TRBJ2-3,-,CASSFTGTDTQYF,TGTGCCAGCAGCTTTACAGGTACAGATACGCAGTATTTT
few,TRBV6-5,TRBJ1-2,-,CASSSHGGRVEYGYTF,TGTGCCAGCAGTTCCCATGGGGGGAGAGTGGAGTATGGCTACACCTTC
-,TRBV9,TRBJ1-6,-,CASSAGSLIDPLHF,TGTGCCAGCAGCGCCGGGTCTTTGATCGACCCCCTCCACTTT
-,TRBV19,TRBJ1-1,-,CASSSSKQGVGAFF,TGTGCCAGTAGTTCTTCGAAACAGGGAGTAGGCGCTTTCTTT
few,TRBV27,TRBJ1-2,-,CASSPREVDYGYTF,TGTGCCAGCAGTCCCCGAGAAGTGGACTATGGCTACACCTTC
-,TRBV27,TRBJ1-1,-,CASSLKGGKGLSGTEAFF,TGTGCCAGCAGTTTAAAAGGAGGGAAGGGGTTATCAGGCACTGAAGCTTTCTTT